One and the same sample provided the 18 T cell receptor beta chains below, sequenced in a study of molecular identifiers for immune sequencing clone quantification. In TCRdb, the PCR reads were re-called with MiXCR into one record per CDR3 protein. The sample shows a few hundred thousand distinct CDR3 sequences, roughly 24% of them seen only once. Sequencing was performed on naive CD8+ T cells from blood, with Jurkat cell RNA spiked in. Subset defined: FACS-sorted CD8+CD4-CCR7+CD45RA+ naive T cells. These receptor sequences come from a human donor in good health. Some libraries in this study had Jurkat cell RNA spiked in.

This clonotype was counted ten times or more. The chain employs TRBV28 and TRBJ1-6; D is unclear. There are 15 residues in the CDR3. Trimming shortened V by 2 bases and J by 5 bases, and 10 bases separated the two germline ends. Germline V gene sequence: CDR1 MDHEN, CDR2 SYDVKM. The CDR3 nucleotides read TGTGCCAGCAGTTTAAATGGGTTCGATAATTCACCCCTCCACTTT. Its translation: CASSLNGFDNSPLHF. The full variable domain, completed using reference TRBV28 and TRBJ1-6, is DVKVTQSSRYLVKRTGEKVFLECVQDMDHENMFWYRQDPGLGLRLIYFSYDVKMKEKGDIPEGYSVSREKKERFSLILESASTNQTSMYLCASSLNGFDNSPLHFGNGTRLTVT.

This clonotype was seen ten or more times. V and J are TRBV27 and TRBJ2-3; 7 nucleotides agree with TRBD2. After removal of 1 base from V and 3 bases from J, the junction contained 1 base not matched to a gene. The V gene's germline CDR1 is MNHEY and CDR2 SMNVEV (reference sequence). The CDR3 extends over 14 amino acids. This chain's CDR3 is CASSLLRETDTQYF. The DNA for the CDR3 is TGTGCCAGCAGTTTATTGCGGGAGACAGATACGCAGTATTTT.

The chain links TRBV9 to TRBJ1-2; D might be TRBD1 (6 bases). CDR3 length equals 13 residues. Germline CDR1 SGDLS, CDR2 YYNGEE. The ends were cut back, 3 bases at V and 4 bases at J, with 10 bases in the middle. CDR3 coding DNA: TGTGCCAGCAGCGGGGGGACATCCTATGGCTACACCTTC. Amino acids: CASSGGTSYGYTF.

In this sample, this clonotype turned up many times. V usage is TRBV19 and J usage is TRBJ2-6; the D is unclear. Per the germline V gene, CDR1 is LNHDA and CDR2 is SQIVND (reference sequence). The CDR3 extends over 15 amino acids. V was trimmed by 5 bases and J by 0 bases, leaving 8 bases between them. For the CDR3, the DNA is TGTGCCAGTAGTCTTGTGAACTCTGGGGCCAACGTCCTGACTTTC. Translating gives CASSLVNSGANVLTF.

This clonotype was found a few times. This chain uses TRBV9 with TRBJ2-5, with TRBD2 matching 8 bases. CDR3 length equals 15 residues. CDR1 and CDR2 (germline): SGDLS, YYNGEE. Trimming removed 2 bases from V and 2 bases from J; junction bases left unmatched: 5. DNA of the CDR3: TGTGCCAGCAGCGTGGCGGGAGGCGAACAAGAGACCCAGTACTTC. It specifies CASSVAGGEQETQYF.

The chain has TRBV25-1 and TRBJ2-7; D perhaps matches TRBD2 (5 bases). The CDR3 extends over 12 amino acids. Between the trimmed V and J ends, which lost 2 bases and 6 bases, there was a span of 8 bases. Germline CDR1 and CDR2: MGHDK and SYGVNS. CDR3 sequence: CASSEEDFEQYF. The CDR3 nucleotides read TGTGCCAGCAGTGAAGAGGACTTCGAGCAGTACTTC.

The chain has TRBV12-3 or TRBV12-4 and TRBJ2-3; maybe TRBD1 (6 bases). The ends were cut back, 6 bases at V and 7 bases at J, with 23 bases in the middle. This CDR3 is built from 16 residues. CDR3 coding DNA: TGTGCCAGCAGACCTCCCCAGGGGTCATATCGATATACGCAGTATTTT. The encoded protein is CASRPPQGSYRYTQYF.

For this clonotype: A clone one base away is much larger, so this may be a read error. V and J are TRBV6-2 or TRBV6-3 and TRBJ1-1, with D hard to call. The CDR3 runs 16 residues. Germline V CDR1 and CDR2: MNHEY, SVGEGT. CDR3: CASSYSTYRPNTEASF. CDR3 coding DNA: TGTGCCAGCAGTTACTCGACCTACAGACCGAACACTGAAGCTTCCTTT.

The rearrangement joins TRBV10-3 to TRBJ2-7; possibly TRBD2 for D (6 bases). V lost 6 bases, J lost 3 bases, and 18 bases lay in between. CDR3 length equals 15 residues. Germline V lookup: CDR1 ENHRY, CDR2 SYGVKD. DNA for the CDR3: TGTGCCATCAGCTCACAGACTAGTATCAGCTACGAGCAGTACTTC. Translated, it gives CAISSQTSISYEQYF.

In regard to this clonotype: At one end, the junction sequence differs from germline, possibly due to a read error. The CDR3 sequence: CASEAGGNPGELFF. CDR3 bases: TGTGCCAGCGAAGCGGGAGGGAACCCCGGGGAGCTGTTTTTT. The chain has TRBV6-5 and TRBJ2-2; 10 bases line up with TRBD2. Germline V gives CDR1 MNHEY, CDR2 SVGAGI. CDR3 length: 14 residues.

About this clonotype itself: A much larger clone lies one base from this, so it may be a read error. The chain is built from TRBV9 and TRBJ2-7; 10 bases are shared with TRBD1. Germline CDR1 SGDLS, CDR2 YYNGEE. CDR3 length: 14 residues. The CDR3 loop is CASSAGTGVYEQCF. In DNA form, the CDR3 reads TGTGCCAGCAGCGCCGGGACAGGGGTCTACGAGCAGTGCTTC. The variable domain in full, completed from reference TRBV9 and TRBJ2-7, reads DSGVTQTPKHLITATGQRVTLRCSPRSGDLSVYWYQQSLDQGLQFLIQYYNGEERAKGNILERFSAQQFPDLHSELNLSSLELGDSALYFCASSAGTGVYEQCFGPGTRLTVT.

This rearrangement joins TRBV6-1 to TRBJ2-1; 12 bases fit TRBD2. With 3 bases clipped from V and 10 bases from J, the junction kept 7 bases outside the gene matches. Germline V gene lookup returns CDR1 MNHNS and CDR2 SASEGT. The CDR3 has 15 residues. The CDR3 nucleotides read TGTGCCAGCAGTGAGGAGGTGACTAGCGGGGGAGAGCAGTTCTTC. Protein: CASSEEVTSGGEQFF.

This clonotype was counted at least ten times. CDR3 loop: CASSQDSGPNTEAFF. CDR3 bases: TGTGCCAGCAGCCAAGATTCAGGGCCGAACACTGAAGCTTTCTTT. The chain couples TRBV4-2 to TRBJ1-1, with D possibly TRBD1 on 5 matching bases. CDR3 length: 15 residues. Germline CDR1 and CDR2: LGHNA and YNFKEQ. The V gene lost 0 bases and the J gene lost 1 base, with 9 bases spanning the gap.

This clonotype showed up many times. The chain uses TRBV27 and TRBJ2-7; D gene unclear. Trimming removed 3 bases at V and 4 bases at J, with 10 bases between. Germline V gives CDR1 MNHEY, CDR2 SMNVEV (reference sequence). CDR3 length: 13 amino acids. The CDR3: CASSLTPKYEQYF. CDR3 coding DNA: TGTGCCAGCAGTTTGACACCGAAGTACGAGCAGTACTTC.

CDR3 DNA sequence: TGCAGTGCTAGAGATAGGGCGGGGGACCTCTACGAGCAGTACTTC. It specifies CSARDRAGDLYEQYF. The chain uses TRBV20-1 and TRBJ2-7, with 7 nucleotides matching TRBD2. V lost 0 bases and J lost 3; bases outside the gene matches: 8. Per the germline V gene, CDR1 is DFQATT and CDR2 is SNEGSKA (reference sequence). The CDR3 is 15 residues long.

Regarding this clonotype: The final CDR3 position lacks the conserved phenylalanine or tryptophan, pointing to a likely read error. The chain carries TRBV3-1 and TRBJ2-3; tentatively, D is TRBD1 or TRBD2 (5 bases each). CDR3 size: 16 residues. Germline V gene lookup returns CDR1 LGHDT and CDR2 YNNKEL (reference sequence). V was cut by 4 bases and J by 2 bases, with 16 bases left in between. The CDR3 nucleotides are TGTGCCAGCAGCCTCGGCCCGGACGGGACCACAGATACGCAGTATTTA. It encodes CASSLGPDGTTDTQYL.

V gene TRBV5-6 combines with J gene TRBJ2-5; the D is unclear. The CDR3 extends over 15 amino acids. Trimming shortened V by 5 bases and J by 0 bases, and 14 bases separated the two germline ends. CDR1 and CDR2 from the germline V gene are SGHDT and YYEEEE. The CDR3: CASSHSPEDQETQYF. In nucleotides, the CDR3 is TGTGCCAGCAGTCACAGTCCCGAGGACCAAGAGACCCAGTACTTC.

This clonotype appeared a few times. The chain couples TRBV15 to TRBJ1-1, with D perhaps matching TRBD1 (6 bases). The CDR3 is 14 residues long. V was trimmed by 2 bases and J by 2 bases, leaving 9 bases between them. Germline values: CDR1 LNHNV, CDR2 YYDKDF (reference sequence). The CDR3 protein is CATSRLGGNTEAFF. In DNA, the CDR3 is TGTGCCACCAGCAGATTAGGGGGTAACACTGAAGCTTTCTTT.